This T cell receptor (beta chain) is from a study of cytomegalovirus exposure and HLA in healthy donors. V was cut by 0 bases and J by 7 bases, with 18 bases left in between. This CDR3 comprises 16 residues. CDR1 and CDR2 from the germline V gene are SGHNT and YYREEE (reference sequence). It was with 60 Vbeta and 13 Jbeta primers that the PCR ran. Libraries were prepared by immunoSEQ multiplex PCR; TCRdb keeps only in-frame clonotypes and omits some of them. This table has about 150,000 clones, 60% to 80% appearing once. This clone was recorded only once. Sequenced: PBMCs. The sequence was collected from a woman between 45 and 60 years old in good health and CMV-seropositive. The V and J genes are TRBV5-4 and TRBJ2-3, with a tentative D call TRBD1 (5 bases). CDR3 protein: CASSLGVRQGGNTQYF. CDR3 sequence (DNA): TGTGCCAGCAGCTTGGGAGTAAGGCAGGGTGGAAATACGCAGTATTTT.